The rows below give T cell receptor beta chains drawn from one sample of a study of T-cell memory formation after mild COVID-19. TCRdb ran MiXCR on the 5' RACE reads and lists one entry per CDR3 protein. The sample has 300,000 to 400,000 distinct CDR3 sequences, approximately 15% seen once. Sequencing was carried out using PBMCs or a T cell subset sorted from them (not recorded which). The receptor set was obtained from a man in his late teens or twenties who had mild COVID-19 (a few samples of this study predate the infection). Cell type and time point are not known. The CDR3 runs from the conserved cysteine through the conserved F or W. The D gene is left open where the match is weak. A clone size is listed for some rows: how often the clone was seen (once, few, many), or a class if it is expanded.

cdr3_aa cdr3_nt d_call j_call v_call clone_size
CASSWDRGITEAFF TGTGCCAGCAGCTGGGACAGGGGGATCACTGAAGCTTTCTTT TRBD1 TRBJ1-1 TRBV5-6 few
CAIRGTAENTEAFF TGTGCCATCAGAGGGACAGCGGAGAACACTGAAGCTTTCTTT TRBD1 TRBJ1-1 TRBV10-3 few
CSVGQGASSDTQYF TGCAGCGTTGGACAGGGGGCTAGTTCCGATACGCAGTATTTT TRBD1 TRBJ2-3 TRBV29-1 NA
CASSVRGQGWGNYGYTF TGTGCCAGCAGCGTAAGGGGACAGGGTTGGGGGAACTATGGCTACACCTTC TRBD1 TRBJ1-2 TRBV9 NA
CASSLFGGRDEQFF TGTGCCAGCAGCTTGTTCGGGGGCAGGGATGAGCAGTTCTTC NA TRBJ2-1 TRBV7-6 NA
CASSLNSYTDTQYF TGTGCCAGCAGTTTAAACTCGTACACAGATACGCAGTATTTT NA TRBJ2-3 TRBV12-3/TRBV12-4 many
CASSLARQYNEQFF TGTGCCAGCAGCTTAGCGCGGCAGTACAATGAGCAGTTCTTC NA TRBJ2-1 TRBV7-8 NA
CARGAYNEQFF TGTGCCAGGGGGGCCTACAATGAGCAGTTCTTC NA TRBJ2-1 TRBV2 few
CASSASGAGFGYTF TGTGCCAGCAGCGCCTCCGGGGCTGGATTTGGCTACACCTTC NA TRBJ1-2 TRBV7-3 few
CASRVTVNAGELFF TGTGCCAGCAGGGTGACAGTGAACGCCGGGGAGCTGTTTTTT NA TRBJ2-2 TRBV6-5 NA
CAWSVAITGELFF TGTGCCTGGAGTGTGGCCATCACCGGGGAGCTGTTTTTT NA TRBJ2-2 TRBV30 few
CASSYSDSPLHF TGTGCCAGCAGTTACTCAGATTCACCCCTCCACTTT NA TRBJ1-6 TRBV6-2/TRBV6-3 few
CASSFQESTEAFF TGTGCCAGCAGCTTCCAGGAATCTACTGAAGCTTTCTTT NA TRBJ1-1 TRBV7-6 few
CASRPEQGRGGSYEQYF TGTGCCAGCAGACCTGAACAGGGCCGTGGCGGCTCCTACGAGCAGTACTTC NA TRBJ2-7 TRBV5-8 few
CASQRTEDNTGELFF TGCGCCAGTCAGAGGACAGAGGACAACACCGGGGAGCTGTTTTTT NA TRBJ2-2 TRBV5-1 NA
CASNPGTSGGATDTQYF TGTGCCAGCAACCCCGGGACTAGCGGGGGGGCCACAGATACGCAGTATTTT TRBD2 TRBJ2-3 TRBV12-3/TRBV12-4 few
CASSPGLAANTGELFF TGCGCCAGCAGCCCAGGGTTAGCGGCTAACACCGGGGAGCTGTTTTTT NA TRBJ2-2 TRBV4-3 few
CASSLALGGHTEAFF TGTGCCAGCAGCTTAGCCTTAGGCGGCCACACTGAAGCTTTCTTT NA TRBJ1-1 TRBV7-9 NA
CASGLEETEAFF TGTGCTAGTGGTTTGGAAGAGACTGAAGCTTTCTTT NA TRBJ1-1 TRBV12-5 NA
CASSAELITEAFF TGTGCCAGCTCCGCCGAATTGATCACTGAAGCTTTCTTT NA TRBJ1-1 TRBV18 NA
CARGEEGSPLHF TGTGCCCGAGGGGAAGAAGGTTCACCCCTCCACTTT NA TRBJ1-6 TRBV30 few
CASSATGPSSYEQYF TGTGCCAGCAGCGCGACAGGGCCGAGCTCCTACGAGCAGTACTTC TRBD1 TRBJ2-7 TRBV7-8 few
CASNGGMNTEAFF TGTGCCAGCAATGGGGGGATGAACACTGAAGCTTTCTTT NA TRBJ1-1 TRBV6-1 few
CSAARRHQEQFF TGCAGTGCTGCGCGGCGCCATCAAGAGCAGTTCTTC NA TRBJ2-1 TRBV20-1 few
CASNTALNTGELFF TGCGCCAGCAATACAGCCTTGAACACCGGGGAGCTGTTTTTT NA TRBJ2-2 TRBV4-1 NA
CASSTDRAYNEQFF TGTGCCAGCAGTACTGACAGGGCGTACAATGAGCAGTTCTTC TRBD1 TRBJ2-1 TRBV6-2/TRBV6-3 NA
CASSMAVSTDTQYF TGTGCCAGCAGCATGGCGGTATCCACAGATACGCAGTATTTT NA TRBJ2-3 TRBV7-2 NA
CASSPTLAGESYEQYF TGCGCCAGCAGCCCCACTCTAGCGGGGGAGTCCTACGAGCAGTACTTC TRBD2 TRBJ2-7 TRBV4-3 NA
CASSLVGQGVSYEQYF TGTGCCAGCAGCTTAGTTGGACAGGGGGTTTCCTACGAGCAGTACTTC TRBD1 TRBJ2-7 TRBV7-6 NA
CASSWLSGAIVYEQYF TGTGCCAGCAGCTGGCTTAGCGGGGCTATCGTCTACGAGCAGTACTTC TRBD2 TRBJ2-7 TRBV7-2 few
CASSLAAGSYNEQFF TGCGCCAGCAGCTTAGCGGCTGGCTCCTACAATGAGCAGTTCTTC NA TRBJ2-1 TRBV5-1 many
CASSFVRLAGQETQYF TGTGCCAGCAGCTTCGTAAGACTAGCGGGTCAAGAGACCCAGTACTTC TRBD2 TRBJ2-5 TRBV7-2 many
CASSPRHRDRVPIPDTEAFF TGCGCCAGCAGCCCAAGGCACCGGGACAGGGTCCCTATCCCGGACACTGAAGCTTTCTTT TRBD1 TRBJ1-1 TRBV4-3 NA
CASSEGSGVYNSPLHF TGTGCCAGCAGCGAGGGGTCGGGCGTCTATAATTCACCCCTCCACTTT NA TRBJ1-6 TRBV9 many
CASSSSWAGGYTF TGTGCCAGCAGCTCTTCTTGGGCAGGGGGCTACACCTTC NA TRBJ1-2 TRBV7-2 few
CASSYGVGGIQYF TGTGCCAGCAGTTACGGGGTGGGCGGCATTCAGTACTTC NA TRBJ2-4 TRBV12-3/TRBV12-4 many
CASSSVGDGELFF TGTGCCAGCAGCTCTGTGGGGGACGGGGAGCTGTTTTTT NA TRBJ2-2 TRBV7-6 few
CASSQDVSSNQPQHF TGTGCCAGCAGCCAAGATGTGAGTAGCAATCAGCCCCAGCATTTT NA TRBJ1-5 TRBV4-2 NA
CASSVGGLPNEKLFF TGTGCCAGCAGCGTAGGAGGCCTGCCTAATGAAAAACTGTTTTTT NA TRBJ1-4 TRBV9 few
CASSQRAGGADIQYF TGTGCCAGCAGCCAACGGGCAGGGGGCGCAGACATTCAGTACTTC TRBD1 TRBJ2-4 TRBV3-1 NA
CASSYRPTGTGGGGQFF TGTGCCAGCAGTTACCGCCCAACCGGGACAGGGGGCGGTGGGCAGTTCTTC TRBD1 TRBJ2-1 TRBV6-5 few
CSVGGLGTGELFF TGCAGCGTCGGGGGTTTGGGCACCGGGGAGCTGTTTTTT NA TRBJ2-2 TRBV29-1 NA
CASSQTGNNSPLHF TGCGCCAGCAGCCAAACAGGGAATAATTCACCCCTCCACTTT NA TRBJ1-6 TRBV4-1 few
CASSLTGGSFRAFF TGTGCCAGCAGCCTTACAGGGGGTTCGTTTCGAGCTTTCTTT TRBD1 TRBJ1-1 TRBV14 NA
CASTRTATNEKLFF TGTGCCAGCACCCGAACAGCAACTAATGAAAAACTGTTTTTT NA TRBJ1-4 TRBV7-2 few
CASSLRSSGGSTDTQYF TGCGCCAGCAGCTTGCGGTCTAGCGGGGGGAGCACAGATACGCAGTATTTT TRBD2 TRBJ2-3 TRBV5-1 NA
CASTPFTGDPRYNEQFF TGTGCCAGCACCCCGTTCACAGGGGATCCCCGATACAATGAGCAGTTCTTC TRBD1 TRBJ2-1 TRBV12-3/TRBV12-4 few
CASRPDRFSGEQYF TGTGCCAGCAGGCCAGACAGGTTTTCTGGCGAGCAGTACTTC NA TRBJ2-7 TRBV6-5 NA
CASSLAADTQYF TGTGCCAGCAGCTTAGCGGCAGATACGCAGTATTTT NA TRBJ2-3 TRBV7-8 many
CASSFWGGGDQPQHF TGTGCCAGCTCCTTCTGGGGTGGTGGGGATCAGCCCCAGCATTTT NA TRBJ1-5 TRBV27 few
CSARGAITEAFF TGCAGTGCTAGAGGAGCGATCACTGAAGCTTTCTTT NA TRBJ1-1 TRBV20-1 NA
CASSGEGFDEKLFF TGCGCCAGCAGCGGAGAGGGGTTTGACGAAAAACTGTTTTTT NA TRBJ1-4 TRBV5-1 once
CASSLEGRGQEKLFF TGCGCCAGCAGCTTGGAGGGCCGGGGGCAAGAAAAACTGTTTTTT NA TRBJ1-4 TRBV5-1 NA